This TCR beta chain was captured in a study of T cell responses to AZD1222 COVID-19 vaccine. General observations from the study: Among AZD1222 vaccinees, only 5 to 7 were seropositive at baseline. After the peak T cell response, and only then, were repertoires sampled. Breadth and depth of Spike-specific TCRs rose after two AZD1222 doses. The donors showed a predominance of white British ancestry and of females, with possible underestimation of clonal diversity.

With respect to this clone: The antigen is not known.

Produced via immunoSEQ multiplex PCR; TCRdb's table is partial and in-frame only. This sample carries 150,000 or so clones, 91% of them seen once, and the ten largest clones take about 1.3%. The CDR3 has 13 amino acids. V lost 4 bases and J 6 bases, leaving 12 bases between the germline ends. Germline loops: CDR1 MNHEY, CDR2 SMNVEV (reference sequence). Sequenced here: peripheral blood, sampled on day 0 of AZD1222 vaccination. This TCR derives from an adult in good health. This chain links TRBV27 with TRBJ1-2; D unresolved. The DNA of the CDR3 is TGTGCCAGCAGTTCACGGAGGACGGATGGCTACACCTTC. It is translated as CASSSRRTDGYTF.